Presented here are 26 T cell receptor beta chains from one specimen sequenced in a study of metastatic and nonmetastatic thyroid tumors. Thyroid surgery took place with no prior treatment in any patient. TCRdb reprocessed the PCR reads using MiXCR. The repertoire holds more than 35,000 clones, with approximately 13% as singletons. Sequencing input: blood. These receptor sequences come from a female donor with papillary thyroid cancer or a benign thyroid nodule (not recorded which). Some clones in this sample may be carry-over from other donors' samples.

Remarks on this clone: This may arise from a read error, as a much more abundant clone is one base away. The rearrangement uses TRBV4-1 and TRBJ2-5; no reliable D call. The CDR3 has 12 residues. Trimming cost V 3 bases and J 3 bases, with 5 bases left between them. From germline, CDR1 is MGHRA and CDR2 YSYEKL. The CDR3 DNA follows: TGCGCCAGCAGCCATGGAGAAGAGACCCAGTACTTC. Encoded protein: CASSHGEETQYF.

This clone was seen at least ten times. The chain couples TRBV6-6 to TRBJ2-2; TRBD2 aligns across 11 bases. CDR1 and CDR2 from the germline V gene are MNHNY and SVGAGI (reference sequence). The CDR3 totals 16 residues. The V and J ends lost 2 bases and 6 bases, in that order; junction bases with no gene match: 5. Here the CDR3 reads CASSYPGLAAPGELFF. In nucleotides, the CDR3 is TGTGCCAGCAGTTACCCGGGACTAGCGGCCCCCGGGGAGCTGTTTTTT.

This clone appeared many times. V is TRBV7-2 and J is TRBJ2-1, with 9 bases lining up with TRBD2. J was trimmed by 8 bases and V by 4 bases; bases with no gene match: 15. The CDR3 totals 17 residues. CDR1 and CDR2 (germline): SGHTA, FQGNSA. This CDR3 reads CASSSQVLAGVFDEQFF. The CDR3 nucleotides read TGTGCCAGCAGCTCCCAGGTGTTAGCGGGAGTATTTGATGAGCAGTTCTTC.

The table lists this clone with many counts. The rearrangement joins TRBV20-1 to TRBJ2-2; 9 positions agree with TRBD2. CDR1 and CDR2 (germline): DFQATT, SNEGSKA (reference sequence). Losses at the gene ends were 3 bases for V and 3 bases for J; bases not matched to a gene: 2. The CDR3 runs 14 residues. The CDR3 DNA sequence: TGCAGTGCTAGGGGACTAGCTGACACCGGGGAGCTGTTTTTT. It translates to CSARGLADTGELFF.

This clone was recorded at least ten times. The rearrangement uses TRBV28 and TRBJ2-1; 11 bases map to TRBD2. The CDR3 loop spans 15 amino acids. Germline V gene data show CDR1 as MDHEN and CDR2 as SYDVKM. Germline trimming cut 6 bases from V and 7 bases from J; bases unmatched to any gene: 8. In DNA form, the CDR3 reads TGTGCCAGCAGCCACGGGACTAGCGGTAATAATGAGCAGTTCTTC. Translating gives CASSHGTSGNNEQFF.

In its sample, this clone was seen many times. The CDR3 reads CASGISHRRLEQYF. CDR3 DNA sequence: TGTGCTAGTGGTATAAGTCACCGGAGGTTGGAGCAGTACTTC. This chain links TRBV12-5 with TRBJ2-7; D possibly corresponds to TRBD2 (5 bases). The CDR3 loop spans 14 amino acids. V was clipped by 5 bases and J by 7 bases, with 18 bases between them. Germline V gives CDR1 LGHNT, CDR2 FRNRAP. The whole variable domain, remainder taken from reference TRBV12-5 and TRBJ2-7, is DARVTQTPRHKVTEMGQEVTMRCQPILGHNTVFWYRQTMMQGLELLAYFRNRAPLDDSGMPKDRFSAEMPDATLATLKIQPSEPRDSAVYFCASGISHRRLEQYFGPGTRLTVT.

This clone was detected ten times or more. V usage is TRBV12-3 or TRBV12-4 and J usage is TRBJ2-7; 7 bases align to TRBD2. This CDR3 spans 13 amino acids. Germline trimming cut 5 bases from V and 7 bases from J; bases unmatched to any gene: 8. In nucleotides, the CDR3 is TGTGCCAGCAGTCCCGCGGGGGACGCGGAGCAGTACTTC. Protein sequence: CASSPAGDAEQYF.

This clone is medium-sized (0.01 to 0.1%) within its sample. V usage is TRBV28 and J usage is TRBJ1-2, with D possibly matching TRBD1 (5 bases). V lost 4 bases and J lost 2, with 20 bases in between. CDR3 length: 17 residues. Germline V lookup: CDR1 MDHEN, CDR2 SYDVKM. CDR3 sequence reads: CASSSTYAPGNNYGYTF. The CDR3 DNA follows: TGTGCCAGCAGTTCAACCTATGCCCCAGGGAACAACTATGGCTACACCTTC.

The rearrangement links TRBV12-3 or TRBV12-4 to TRBJ2-1; TRBD1 matches at 9 bases. The trim removed 3 bases at V and 4 bases at J, leaving 7 bases unmatched. The CDR3 contains 16 residues. The CDR3: CASSFDRGCVYNEQFF. The CDR3 DNA follows: TGTGCCAGCAGTTTTGACAGGGGGTGTGTTTACAATGAGCAGTTCTTC.

This clone was observed at least ten times. The chain combines TRBV7-3 with TRBJ2-5; D not resolved. The CDR3 covers 12 residues. The germline V gene encodes CDR1 SGHTA and CDR2 FQGTGA. Between the trimmed V and J ends, which lost 7 bases and 1 base, there was a span of 7 bases. The CDR3 DNA reads as TGTGCCAGCAACTTGAGCCAAGAGACCCAGTACTTC. This codes for CASNLSQETQYF.

This clone was seen repeatedly, ten times or more. The genes are TRBV3-1 and TRBJ2-5, with D possibly TRBD1 on 5 matching bases. This CDR3 contains 15 residues. V lost 1 base, J lost 1 base, and 10 bases lay in between. Germline V gene data show CDR1 as LGHDT and CDR2 as YNNKEL (reference sequence). The CDR3 DNA follows: TGTGCCAGCAGCCAAGTTCAGGGTATCCAAGAGACCCAGTACTTC. Translated: CASSQVQGIQETQYF.

This clone was seen many times. The chain carries TRBV11-2 and TRBJ1-1; no clear D gene. Germline-derived CDR1 and CDR2 are SGHAT and FQNNGV. The CDR3 is made up of 15 amino acids. V was clipped by 0 bases and J by 3 bases, with 11 bases between them. The DNA of the CDR3 is TGTGCCAGCAGCTTAGAAAGGCCTGGCGACACTGAAGCTTTCTTT. Translation: CASSLERPGDTEAFF.

J is TRBJ1-1 and V is TRBV7-8; TRBD1 might be the D (6 bases). Germline V lookup: CDR1 SGHVS, CDR2 FQNEAQ. This CDR3 spans 15 amino acids. Trimming removed 1 base from V and 5 bases from J, with 14 bases in between. Here the CDR3 reads CASSLVGGAETEAFF. CDR3 DNA: TGTGCCAGCAGCTTAGTGGGGGGCGCAGAGACTGAAGCTTTCTTT. Complete variable domain (other parts from reference TRBV7-8 and TRBJ1-1): GAGVSQSPRYKVAKRGQDVALRCDPISGHVSLFWYQQALGQGPEFLTYFQNEAQLDKSGLPSDRFFAERPEGSVSTLKIQRTQQEDSAVYLCASSLVGGAETEAFFGQGTRLTVV.

The chain employs TRBV30 and TRBJ1-2, with D tentatively TRBD1 (5 bases). CDR1 and CDR2 (germline): GTSNPN, SVGIG (reference sequence). CDR3 length equals 16 residues. Trimming shortened V by 6 bases and J by 3 bases, and 23 bases separated the two germline ends. The CDR3 DNA sequence: TGTGCCTGTAGTAGCCCGGGGCCTGGATTTTACTATGGCTACACCTTC. It is translated as CACSSPGPGFYYGYTF.

At least ten counts were recorded for this clone. The V gene is TRBV10-3, the J gene TRBJ1-1; no firm D call. The CDR3 runs to 15 residues. Trimming pared 0 bases from V and 1 base from J, leaving 9 bases between. Looked up from germline, CDR1 is ENHRY and CDR2 is SYGVKD. The CDR3 sequence is CAISESGSGNTEAFF. In nucleotides, the CDR3 is TGTGCCATCAGTGAGTCGGGGTCGGGGAACACTGAAGCTTTCTTT.

This clone was seen many times. The V and J genes are TRBV5-8 and TRBJ2-7; D is perhaps TRBD1 or TRBD2 (5 bases each). The CDR3 covers 13 residues. Per germline, CDR1 SGHTS and CDR2 YDEGEE. Deletions cut 0 bases from V and 3 bases from J, with 7 bases between. The CDR3 DNA reads as TGTGCCAGCAGCTTGGGGGGGAACTACGAGCAGTACTTC. Translation gives CASSLGGNYEQYF.

Concerning this clone: A read error may account for a junction end that differs from germline. The gene calls are TRBV2 and TRBJ2-1; D uncertain. The germline V gene has CDR1 SNHLY and CDR2 FYNNEI. This CDR3 region has 16 residues. The CDR3 DNA follows: TGTGCCAGCAAGGTTCTTGGGAAGAGCTCCTACAATGAGCGGTTCTTC. This codes for CASKVLGKSSYNERFF.

CDR3 sequence reads: CATSLVGGYTGELFF. The CDR3 DNA reads as TGTGCCACCAGCTTGGTGGGAGGCTACACCGGGGAGCTGTTTTTT. This chain uses TRBV12-3 or TRBV12-4 with TRBJ2-2, with a tentative D call TRBD2 (6 bases). The CDR3 is 15 residues long. Trimming removed 10 bases from V and 3 bases from J, with 18 bases in between.

This clone was seen at least ten times. The chain carries TRBV9 and TRBJ2-3; TRBD1 matches at 7 bases. Trimming removed 0 bases from V and 1 base from J; junction bases left unmatched: 2. Germline CDR1 SGDLS, CDR2 YYNGEE. The CDR3 has 15 residues. The CDR3 loop reads CASSVGDRRTDTQYF. In DNA, the CDR3 is TGTGCCAGCAGCGTAGGGGACAGACGCACAGATACGCAGTATTTT.

This clone was observed at least ten times. This sequence joins TRBV6-1 and TRBJ1-1; D unclear. Germline assignment: CDR1 MNHNS and CDR2 SASEGT. The CDR3 is 14 residues long. V lost 5 bases and J 5 bases, leaving 15 bases between the germline ends. The CDR3 region is CASSSEGLRTEAFF. Written as DNA, the CDR3 is TGTGCCAGCAGTTCAGAAGGGCTTCGGACTGAAGCTTTCTTT.

The chain is built from TRBV28 and TRBJ1-2; TRBD1 agrees at 9 bases. The CDR3 consists of 15 residues. Per germline, CDR1 MDHEN and CDR2 SYDVKM. V shed 0 bases and J 2 bases; nucleotides not matched to a gene: 1. The CDR3: CASSLWTGGNYGYTF. CDR3 coding DNA: TGTGCCAGCAGTTTATGGACAGGGGGGAACTATGGCTACACCTTC.

This clone was counted many times. The rearrangement uses TRBV20-1 and TRBJ2-5; D is tentatively TRBD1 or TRBD2 (5 bases each). The germline V and J ends were trimmed by 6 bases and 1 base, with 12 bases remaining between them. The CDR3 length is 13 residues. CDR1 and CDR2 from the germline V gene are DFQATT and SNEGSKA (reference sequence). CDR3 sequence (DNA): TGCAGTGCCGTCGGGACGGTCCAAGAGACCCAGTACTTC. This gives the protein CSAVGTVQETQYF.

There are many counts of this clone. The chain carries TRBV5-1 and TRBJ2-2, with 8 bases lining up with TRBD2. Germline CDR1 reads SGHRS; CDR2 reads YFSETQ. The CDR3 totals 13 residues. The ends lost 3 bases at V and 6 bases at J; junction bases unmatched: 1. CDR3 in DNA: TGCGCCAGCAGCTCGGGAGGGTCCGGGGAGCTGTTTTTT. This codes for CASSSGGSGELFF.

This clone was seen many times. The sample carries other DNA sequences with the same CDR3. The rearrangement uses TRBV29-1 and TRBJ1-2, with a weak D call TRBD1 (6 bases). Germline V gives CDR1 SQVTM, CDR2 ANQGSEA. This CDR3 comprises 13 residues. The V end lost 3 bases, the J end lost 4 bases, and 12 bases lay between the germline ends. CDR3 in amino acids: CSVDPLGGYGYTF. Here the CDR3 DNA reads TGCAGCGTTGACCCTCTAGGGGGCTATGGCTACACCTTC. Variable domain in full (rest from reference TRBV29-1 and TRBJ1-2): SAVISQKPSRDICQRGTSLTIQCQVDSQVTMMFWYRQQPGQSLTLIATANQGSEATYESGFVIDKFPISRPNLTFSTLTVSNMSPEDSSIYLCSVDPLGGYGYTFGSGTRLTVV.

This clone was recorded at least ten times. V is TRBV18 and J is TRBJ1-3; D unresolved. CDR3 length equals 16 residues. Germline CDR1 reads KGHSH; CDR2 reads LQKENI. The germline V and J ends were trimmed by 3 bases and 0 bases, with 12 bases remaining between them. The CDR3 is CASSPPSLRSGNTIYF. Written as DNA, the CDR3 is TGTGCCAGCTCACCTCCATCGCTTCGCTCTGGAAACACCATATATTTT.

In its sample, this clone was seen many times. The chain employs TRBV2 and TRBJ1-1, with a possible D match to TRBD1 (5 bases). Trimming cost V 7 bases and J 5 bases, with 17 bases left between them. Germline V gives CDR1 SNHLY, CDR2 FYNNEI. The CDR3 has 14 amino acids. The chain's CDR3 is CASMRGMRDTEAFF. The CDR3 region has the DNA TGTGCCAGCATGCGGGGCATGAGAGATACTGAAGCTTTCTTT.